This T cell receptor beta chain was identified during a study of blood T cell repertoires in COVID-19. Measured with immunoSEQ multiplex PCR; TCRdb has only the in-frame clones, and not every one. This sample has roughly 72,000 clones, with about 80% found just once. The CDR3 has 18 residues. Germline V gene sequence: CDR1 KGHDR, CDR2 SFDVKD. Trimming cost V 2 bases and J 5 bases; bases outside gene matches: 12. This chain links TRBV24-1 with TRBJ2-1, with TRBD2 matching over 9 bases. This clonotype originated in a man aged 65 to 79 who had recovered from COVID-19. The sample taken for sequencing was peripheral blood. The CDR3 protein is CATSDSLRLTSGHNEQFF. The DNA for the CDR3 is TGTGCCACCAGTGATTCATTAAGATTGACTAGCGGCCACAATGAGCAGTTCTTC.